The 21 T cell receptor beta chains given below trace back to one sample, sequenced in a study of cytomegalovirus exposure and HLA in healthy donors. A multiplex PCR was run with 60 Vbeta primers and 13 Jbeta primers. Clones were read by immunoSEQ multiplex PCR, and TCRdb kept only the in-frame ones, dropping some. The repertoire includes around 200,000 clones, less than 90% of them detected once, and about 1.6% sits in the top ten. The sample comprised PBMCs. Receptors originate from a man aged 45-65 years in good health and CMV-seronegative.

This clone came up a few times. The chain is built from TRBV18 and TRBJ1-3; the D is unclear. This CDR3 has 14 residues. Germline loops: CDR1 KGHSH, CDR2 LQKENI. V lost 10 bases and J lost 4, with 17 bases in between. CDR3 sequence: CATKETIRGNTIYF. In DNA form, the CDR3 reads TGTGCCACGAAGGAAACTATCCGCGGAAACACCATATATTTT.

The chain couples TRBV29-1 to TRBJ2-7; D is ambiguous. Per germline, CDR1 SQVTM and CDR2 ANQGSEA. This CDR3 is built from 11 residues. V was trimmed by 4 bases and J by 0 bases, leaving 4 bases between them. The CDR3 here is CSVAGSYEQYF. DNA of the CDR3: TGCAGCGTTGCCGGCTCCTACGAGCAGTACTTC.

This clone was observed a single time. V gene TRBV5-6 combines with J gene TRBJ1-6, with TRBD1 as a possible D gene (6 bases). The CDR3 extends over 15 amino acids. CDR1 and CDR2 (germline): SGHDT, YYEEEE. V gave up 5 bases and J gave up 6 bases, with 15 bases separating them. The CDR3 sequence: CASRRIDRFNSPLHF. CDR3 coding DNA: TGTGCCAGCAGACGCATCGACAGGTTTAATTCACCCCTCCACTTT.

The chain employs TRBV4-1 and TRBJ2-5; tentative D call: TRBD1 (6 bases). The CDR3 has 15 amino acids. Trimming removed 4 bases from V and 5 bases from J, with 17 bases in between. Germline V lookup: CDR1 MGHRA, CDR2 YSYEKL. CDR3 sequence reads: CASSRTRGQGETQYF. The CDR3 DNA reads TGCGCCAGCAGCCGAACCCGGGGACAAGGGGAGACCCAGTACTTC.

In DNA, the CDR3 is TGCGCCAGCACCCCGGCGGCGGGGAGCACAGATACGCAGTATTTT. Translated, it gives CASTPAAGSTDTQYF. The chain joins TRBV5-1 to TRBJ2-3, with D possibly TRBD2 on 6 matching bases. The ends were cut back, 6 bases at V and 0 bases at J, with 14 bases in the middle. Germline V gene sequence: CDR1 SGHRS, CDR2 YFSETQ. The CDR3 covers 15 residues.

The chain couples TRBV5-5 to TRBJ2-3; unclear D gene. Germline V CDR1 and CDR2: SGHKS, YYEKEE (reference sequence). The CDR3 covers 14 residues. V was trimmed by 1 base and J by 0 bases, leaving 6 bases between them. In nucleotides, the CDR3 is TGTGCCAGCAGCTTGATCGGTAGCACAGATACGCAGTATTTT. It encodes CASSLIGSTDTQYF.

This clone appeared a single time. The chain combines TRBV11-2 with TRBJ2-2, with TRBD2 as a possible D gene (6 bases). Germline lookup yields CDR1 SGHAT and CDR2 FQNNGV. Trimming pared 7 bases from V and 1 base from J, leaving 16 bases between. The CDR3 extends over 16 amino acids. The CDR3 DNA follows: TGTGCCAGCAACATCCTTAGGGGAGGGAACACCGGGGAGCTGTTTTTT. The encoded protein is CASNILRGGNTGELFF.

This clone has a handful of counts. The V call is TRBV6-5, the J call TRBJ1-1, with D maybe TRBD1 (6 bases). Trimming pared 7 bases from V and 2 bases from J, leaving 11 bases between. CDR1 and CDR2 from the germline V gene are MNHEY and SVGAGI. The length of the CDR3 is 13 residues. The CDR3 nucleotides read TGTGCCAGCAATCAGGGGTCCAACACTGAAGCTTTCTTT. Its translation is CASNQGSNTEAFF.

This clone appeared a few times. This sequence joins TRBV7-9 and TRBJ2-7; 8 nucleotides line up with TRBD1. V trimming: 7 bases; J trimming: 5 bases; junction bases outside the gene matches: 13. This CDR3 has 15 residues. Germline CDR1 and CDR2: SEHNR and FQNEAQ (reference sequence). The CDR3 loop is CASNPGPTGAHEQYF. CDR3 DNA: TGTGCCAGCAACCCAGGCCCGACAGGGGCCCACGAGCAGTACTTC.

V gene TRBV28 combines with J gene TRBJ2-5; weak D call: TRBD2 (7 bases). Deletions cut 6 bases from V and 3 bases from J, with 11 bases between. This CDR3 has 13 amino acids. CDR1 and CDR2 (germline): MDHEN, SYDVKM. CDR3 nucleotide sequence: TGTGCCAGCAGCCGAGGGGGGGAAGAGACCCAGTACTTC. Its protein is CASSRGGEETQYF.

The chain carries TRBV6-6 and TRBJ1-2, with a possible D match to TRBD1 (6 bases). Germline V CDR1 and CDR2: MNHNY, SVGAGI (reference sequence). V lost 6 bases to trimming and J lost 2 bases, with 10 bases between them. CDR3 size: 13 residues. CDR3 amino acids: CASSPGHNYGYTF. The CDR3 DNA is TGTGCCAGCAGCCCGGGACACAACTATGGCTACACCTTC.

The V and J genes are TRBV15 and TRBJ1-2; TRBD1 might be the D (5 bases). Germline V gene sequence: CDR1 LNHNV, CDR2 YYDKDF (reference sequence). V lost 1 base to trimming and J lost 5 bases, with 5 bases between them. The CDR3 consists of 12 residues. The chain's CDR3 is CATSRAGYGYTF. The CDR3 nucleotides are TGTGCCACCAGCAGAGCAGGGTATGGCTACACCTTC.

The CDR3 loop reads CASRWEAYEQYF. The CDR3 nucleotides read TGTGCCAGCCGTTGGGAGGCCTACGAGCAGTACTTC. The chain recombines TRBV2 with TRBJ2-7; TRBD2 might be the D (6 bases). The V end lost 8 bases, the J end lost 2 bases, and 10 bases lay between the germline ends. In germline, CDR1 is SNHLY, CDR2 FYNNEI. The CDR3 has 12 residues.

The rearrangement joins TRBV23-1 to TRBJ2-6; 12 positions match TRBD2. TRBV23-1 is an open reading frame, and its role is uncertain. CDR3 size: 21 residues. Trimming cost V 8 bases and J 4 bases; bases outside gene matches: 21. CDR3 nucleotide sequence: TGCGCCAGCTCTCAGACTAGCGGGAGTGGGGGGGTGAAAGGGGGGGCCAACGTCCTGACTTTC. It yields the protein CASSQTSGSGGVKGGANVLTF.

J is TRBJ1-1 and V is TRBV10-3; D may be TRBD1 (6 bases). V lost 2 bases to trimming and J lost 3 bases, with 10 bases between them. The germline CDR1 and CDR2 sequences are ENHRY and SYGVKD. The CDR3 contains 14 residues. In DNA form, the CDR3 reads TGTGCCATCAGTGAGGGTCAGGGGTACACTGAAGCTTTCTTT. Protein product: CAISEGQGYTEAFF.

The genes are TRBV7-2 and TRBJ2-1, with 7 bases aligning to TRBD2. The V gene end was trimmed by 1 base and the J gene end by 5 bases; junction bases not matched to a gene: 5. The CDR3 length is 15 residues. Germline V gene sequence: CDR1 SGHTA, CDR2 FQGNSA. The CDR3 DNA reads TGTGCCAGCAGCTTAGGTCCGGGACTAAACAATGAGCAGTTCTTC. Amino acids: CASSLGPGLNNEQFF.

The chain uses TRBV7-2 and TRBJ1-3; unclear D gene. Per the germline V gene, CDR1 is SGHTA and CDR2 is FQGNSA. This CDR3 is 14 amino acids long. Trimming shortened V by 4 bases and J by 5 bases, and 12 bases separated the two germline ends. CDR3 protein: CASSSEMGRNTIYF. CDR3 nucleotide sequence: TGTGCCAGCAGCTCTGAAATGGGCAGAAACACCATATATTTT.

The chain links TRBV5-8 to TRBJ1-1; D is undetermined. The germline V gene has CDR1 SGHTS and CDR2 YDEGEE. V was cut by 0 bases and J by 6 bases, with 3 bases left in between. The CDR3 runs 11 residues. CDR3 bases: TGTGCCAGCAGCTTGGTATCTGAAGCTTTCTTT. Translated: CASSLVSEAFF.

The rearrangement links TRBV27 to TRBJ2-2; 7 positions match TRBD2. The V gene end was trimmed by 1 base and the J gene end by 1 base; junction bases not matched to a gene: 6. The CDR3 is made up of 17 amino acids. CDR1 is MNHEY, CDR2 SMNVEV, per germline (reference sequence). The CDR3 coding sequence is TGTGCCAGCAGTTTATGGTCCGCTAGCGGGAACACCGGGGAGCTGTTTTTT. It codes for CASSLWSASGNTGELFF.

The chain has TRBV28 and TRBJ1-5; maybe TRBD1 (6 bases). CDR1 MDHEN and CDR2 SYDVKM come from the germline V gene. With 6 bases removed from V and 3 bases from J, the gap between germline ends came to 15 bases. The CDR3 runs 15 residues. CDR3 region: CASRNGGGPNQPQHF. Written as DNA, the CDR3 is TGTGCCAGCAGGAATGGGGGCGGACCCAATCAGCCCCAGCATTTT.

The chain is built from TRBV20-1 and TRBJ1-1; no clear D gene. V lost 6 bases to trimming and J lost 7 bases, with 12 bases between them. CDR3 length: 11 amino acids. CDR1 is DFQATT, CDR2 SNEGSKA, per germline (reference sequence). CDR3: CSAPPVSEAFF. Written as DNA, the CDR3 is TGCAGTGCCCCCCCGGTTAGTGAAGCTTTCTTT.